This T cell receptor beta chain was recorded in a study of T cell responses to AZD1222 COVID-19 vaccine. Remarks on this clone: The target antigen is unknown. At one boundary the junction diverges from the germline segment, which might be a read error.

CDR3 length: 8 residues. Germline CDR1 DFQATT, CDR2 SNEGSKA (reference sequence). Method: immunoSEQ multiplex PCR; TCRdb's copy keeps in-frame clones and lacks some. This sample has under 70,000 clones, with around four fifths found just once. General study points: It should be noted that donors were predominantly white British and more often female, and clonal diversity was possibly underestimated.

Sequencing used peripheral blood, obtained on day 0 of AZD1222 vaccination. The chain uses TRBV20-1 and TRBJ1-6, with D unclear. This receptor was identified in an adult in good health. The CDR3 DNA is TGCAGTGTAGGGAGTGCTCTATTT. Protein: CSVGSALF.